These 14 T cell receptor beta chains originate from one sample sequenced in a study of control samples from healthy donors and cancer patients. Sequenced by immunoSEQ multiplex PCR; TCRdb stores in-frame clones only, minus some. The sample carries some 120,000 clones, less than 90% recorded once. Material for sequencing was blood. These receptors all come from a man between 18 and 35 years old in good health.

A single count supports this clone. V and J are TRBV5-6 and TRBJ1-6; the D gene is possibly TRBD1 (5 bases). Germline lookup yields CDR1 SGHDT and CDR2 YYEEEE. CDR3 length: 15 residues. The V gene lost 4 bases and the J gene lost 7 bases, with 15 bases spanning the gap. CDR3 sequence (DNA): TGTGCCAGCAGCCCGACAGTGAGAGAGAATTCACCCCTCCACTTT. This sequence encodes CASSPTVRENSPLHF. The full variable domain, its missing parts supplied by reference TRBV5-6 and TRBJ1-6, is DAGVTQSPTHLIKTRGQQVTLRCSPKSGHDTVSWYQQALGQGPQFIFQYYEEEERQRGNFPDRFSGHQFPNYSSELNVNALLLGDSALYLCASSPTVRENSPLHFGNGTRLTVT.

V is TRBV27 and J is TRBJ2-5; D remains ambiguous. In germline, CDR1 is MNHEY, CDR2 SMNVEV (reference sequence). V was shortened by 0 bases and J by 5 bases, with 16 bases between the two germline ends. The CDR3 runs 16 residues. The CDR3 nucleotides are TGTGCCAGCAGTTTATCGAATGATAAACCACCGGAGACCCAGTACTTC. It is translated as CASSLSNDKPPETQYF.

CDR3 in amino acids: CAITDRGRSYEQYF. The CDR3 region has the DNA TGTGCCATCACCGACAGGGGGCGAAGCTACGAGCAGTACTTC. The chain employs TRBV10-3 and TRBJ2-7; 10 nucleotides agree with TRBD1. The CDR3 sequence is 14 residues long. Per the germline V gene, CDR1 is ENHRY and CDR2 is SYGVKD. Trimming at V came to 7 bases and at J to 3 bases, leaving 6 bases not matched to a gene.

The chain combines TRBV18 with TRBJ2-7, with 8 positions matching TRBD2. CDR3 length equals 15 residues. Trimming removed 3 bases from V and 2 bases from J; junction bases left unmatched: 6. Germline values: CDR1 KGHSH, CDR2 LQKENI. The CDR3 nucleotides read TGTGCCAGCTCACCCATAGCGGGGTCAACCTACGAGCAGTACTTC. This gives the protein CASSPIAGSTYEQYF.

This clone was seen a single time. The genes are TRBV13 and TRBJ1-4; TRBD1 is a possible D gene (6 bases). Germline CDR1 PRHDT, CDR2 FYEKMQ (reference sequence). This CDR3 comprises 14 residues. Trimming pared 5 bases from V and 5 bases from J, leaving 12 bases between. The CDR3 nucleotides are TGTGCCAGCAGCCCGGGGAGGGGGAATGAAAAACTGTTTTTT. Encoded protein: CASSPGRGNEKLFF.

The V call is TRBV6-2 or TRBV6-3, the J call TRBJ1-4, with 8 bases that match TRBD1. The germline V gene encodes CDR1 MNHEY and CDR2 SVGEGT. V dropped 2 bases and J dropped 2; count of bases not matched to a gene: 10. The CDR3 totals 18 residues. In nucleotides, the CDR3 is TGTGCCAGCAGTTACGTGCAGGGGGCCTATCTGACTAATGAAAAACTGTTTTTT. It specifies CASSYVQGAYLTNEKLFF.

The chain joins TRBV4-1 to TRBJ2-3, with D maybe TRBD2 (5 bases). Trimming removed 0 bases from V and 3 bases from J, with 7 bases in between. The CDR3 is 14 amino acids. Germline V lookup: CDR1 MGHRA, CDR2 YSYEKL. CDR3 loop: CASSQDTGTDTQYF. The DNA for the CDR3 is TGCGCCAGCAGCCAAGATACGGGAACAGATACGCAGTATTTT.

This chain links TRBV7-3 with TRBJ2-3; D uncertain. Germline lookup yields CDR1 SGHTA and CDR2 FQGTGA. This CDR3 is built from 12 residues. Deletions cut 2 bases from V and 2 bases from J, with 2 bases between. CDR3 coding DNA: TGTGCCAGCAGCTTACCCACAGATACGCAGTATTTT. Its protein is CASSLPTDTQYF.

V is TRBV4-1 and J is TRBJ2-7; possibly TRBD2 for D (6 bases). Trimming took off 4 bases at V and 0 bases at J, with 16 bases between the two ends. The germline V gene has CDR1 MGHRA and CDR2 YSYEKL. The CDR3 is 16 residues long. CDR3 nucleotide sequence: TGCGCCAGCAGCCGGACCCCGGAGGGGAACTCCTACGAGCAGTACTTC. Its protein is CASSRTPEGNSYEQYF.

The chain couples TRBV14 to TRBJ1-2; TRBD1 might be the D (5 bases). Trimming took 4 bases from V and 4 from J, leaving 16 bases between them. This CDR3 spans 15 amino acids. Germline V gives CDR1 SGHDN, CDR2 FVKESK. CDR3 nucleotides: TGTGCCAGCAGCCTCAGACAGAGCCCTTCCTATGGCTACACCTTC. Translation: CASSLRQSPSYGYTF. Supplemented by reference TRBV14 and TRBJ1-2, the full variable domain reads EAGVTQFPSHSVIEKGQTVTLRCDPISGHDNLYWYRRVMGKEIKFLLHFVKESKQDESGMPNNRFLAERTGGTYSTLKVQPAELEDSGVYFCASSLRQSPSYGYTFGSGTRLTVV.

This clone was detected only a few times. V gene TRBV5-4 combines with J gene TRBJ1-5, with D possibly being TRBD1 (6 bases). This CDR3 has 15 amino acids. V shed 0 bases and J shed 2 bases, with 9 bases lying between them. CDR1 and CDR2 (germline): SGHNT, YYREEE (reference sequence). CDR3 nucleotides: TGTGCCAGCAGCTTGGACGGGGGCCGCAATCAGCCCCAGCATTTT. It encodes CASSLDGGRNQPQHF.

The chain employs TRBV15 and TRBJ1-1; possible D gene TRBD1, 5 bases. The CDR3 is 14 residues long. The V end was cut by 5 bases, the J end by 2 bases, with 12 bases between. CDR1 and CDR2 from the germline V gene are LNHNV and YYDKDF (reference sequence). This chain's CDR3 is CATSAGGSNTEAFF. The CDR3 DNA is TGTGCCACCAGCGCCGGGGGATCAAACACTGAAGCTTTCTTT.

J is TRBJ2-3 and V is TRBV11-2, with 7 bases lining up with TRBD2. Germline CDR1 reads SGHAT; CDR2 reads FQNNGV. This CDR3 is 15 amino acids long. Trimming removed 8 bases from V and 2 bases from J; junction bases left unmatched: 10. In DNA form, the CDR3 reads TGTGCCAGCGGACCTACTAGCGCGCCCACAGATACGCAGTATTTT. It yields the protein CASGPTSAPTDTQYF.

In nucleotides, the CDR3 is TGTGCCAGCAGTTTAGACAGGGGACAAAACGAGCAGTACTTC. This sequence encodes CASSLDRGQNEQYF. The chain has TRBV27 and TRBJ2-7; 8 bases agree with TRBD1. This CDR3 region has 14 residues. The germline V gene has CDR1 MNHEY and CDR2 SMNVEV (reference sequence). The ends lost 2 bases at V and 5 bases at J; junction bases unmatched: 5.